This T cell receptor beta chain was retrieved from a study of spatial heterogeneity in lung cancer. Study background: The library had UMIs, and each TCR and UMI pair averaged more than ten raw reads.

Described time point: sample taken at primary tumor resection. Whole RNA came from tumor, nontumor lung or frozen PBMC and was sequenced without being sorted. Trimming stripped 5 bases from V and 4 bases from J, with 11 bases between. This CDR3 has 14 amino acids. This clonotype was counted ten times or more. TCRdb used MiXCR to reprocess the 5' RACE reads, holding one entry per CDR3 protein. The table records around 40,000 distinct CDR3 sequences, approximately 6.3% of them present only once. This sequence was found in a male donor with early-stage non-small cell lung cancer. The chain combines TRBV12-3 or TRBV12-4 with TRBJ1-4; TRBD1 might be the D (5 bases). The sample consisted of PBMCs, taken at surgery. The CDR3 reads CASSLVGVNEKLFF. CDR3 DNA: TGTGCCAGCAGTCTAGTAGGGGTTAATGAAAAACTGTTTTTT.